This T cell receptor beta chain was found in a study of vaccination and CD4 T cells after COVID-19. Study findings and constraints: SARS-CoV-2-reactive clonotypes rose nonsignificantly, with the median going from about 20 to 38.

This CDR3 has 16 residues. The germline gives CDR1 SGDLS, CDR2 YYNGEE. V lost 3 bases to trimming and J lost 6 bases; unmatched junction nucleotides: 13. As to treatment: roughly ten-day PBMC culture with coronavirus spike peptide pools or control peptides (ViraFEST assay). Cultured CD4+ T cells had their DNA profiled by the Oncomine TCR Beta short-read assay. TCRdb reprocessed the PCR reads via MiXCR and lists one record per CDR3 protein. The sample consists of about 12,000 distinct CDR3 sequences, 20% of them appearing once. This clonotype has more than one count but fewer than ten. No antigen is known for it.

This receptor was obtained from a human donor who received a COVID-19 vaccine. Sequenced here: CD4+ T cells from blood, cultured in vitro, sampled before SARS-CoV-2 vaccination. The chain has TRBV9 and TRBJ2-5; 8 positions agree with TRBD2. CDR3 DNA: TGTGCCAGCAGCGCCTCCTTCGGGGGGGCCGCGAAGACCCAGTACTTC. Protein sequence: CASSASFGGAAKTQYF.